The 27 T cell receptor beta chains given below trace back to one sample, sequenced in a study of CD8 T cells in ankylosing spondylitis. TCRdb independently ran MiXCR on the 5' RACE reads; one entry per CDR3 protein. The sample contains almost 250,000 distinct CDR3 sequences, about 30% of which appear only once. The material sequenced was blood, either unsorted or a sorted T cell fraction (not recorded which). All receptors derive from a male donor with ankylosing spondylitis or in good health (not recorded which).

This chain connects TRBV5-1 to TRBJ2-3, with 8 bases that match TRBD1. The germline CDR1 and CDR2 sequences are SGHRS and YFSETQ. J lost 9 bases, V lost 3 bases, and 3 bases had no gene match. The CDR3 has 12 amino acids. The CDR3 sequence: CASSSGQATQYF. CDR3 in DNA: TGCGCCAGCAGCTCGGGACAGGCCACGCAGTATTTT.

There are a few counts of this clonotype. The CDR3 DNA is TGTGCCAGCAGTCCGACAGGTACCTACAATGAGCAGTTCTTC. Its translation is CASSPTGTYNEQFF. The chain has TRBV6-1 and TRBJ2-1, with D possibly matching TRBD1 (6 bases). Germline V gives CDR1 MNHNS, CDR2 SASEGT. The CDR3 loop spans 14 amino acids. V lost 5 bases, J lost 2 bases, and 10 bases lay in between.

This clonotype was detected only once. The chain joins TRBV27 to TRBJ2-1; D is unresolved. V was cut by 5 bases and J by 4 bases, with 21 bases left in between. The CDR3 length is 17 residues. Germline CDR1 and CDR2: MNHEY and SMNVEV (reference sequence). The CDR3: CASSPLTTQGRYNEQFF. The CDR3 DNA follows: TGTGCCAGCAGTCCGCTCACTACACAAGGACGGTACAATGAGCAGTTCTTC.

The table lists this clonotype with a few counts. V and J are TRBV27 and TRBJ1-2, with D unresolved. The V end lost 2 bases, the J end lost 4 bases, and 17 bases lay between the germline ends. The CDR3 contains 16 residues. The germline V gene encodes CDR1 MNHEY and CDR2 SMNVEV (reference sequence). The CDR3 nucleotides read TGTGCCAGCAGTTTAAGTGGTGCACTATCGATCTATGGCTACACCTTC. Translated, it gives CASSLSGALSIYGYTF.

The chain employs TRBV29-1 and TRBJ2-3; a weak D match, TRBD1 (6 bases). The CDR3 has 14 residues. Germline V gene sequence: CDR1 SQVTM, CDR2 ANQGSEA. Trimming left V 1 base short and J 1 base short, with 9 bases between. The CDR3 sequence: CSVEAAGGTDTQYF. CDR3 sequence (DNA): TGCAGCGTTGAAGCGGCAGGGGGCACAGATACGCAGTATTTT.

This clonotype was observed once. This CDR3 reads CASSGGVSTVGDTQYF. The CDR3 DNA sequence: TGCGCCAGCAGCGGGGGGGTGTCCACTGTTGGAGATACGCAGTATTTT. This sequence joins TRBV4-1 and TRBJ2-3, with TRBD2 matching over 7 bases. Germline CDR1 is MGHRA and CDR2 is YSYEKL. The CDR3 sequence is 16 residues long. The J segment lost 5 bases and the V segment lost 5 bases, leaving 13 bases of the junction unmatched.

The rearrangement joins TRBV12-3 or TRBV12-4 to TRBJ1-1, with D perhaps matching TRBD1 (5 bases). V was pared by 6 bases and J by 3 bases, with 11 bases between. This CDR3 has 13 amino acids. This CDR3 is CASRPSGDTEAFF. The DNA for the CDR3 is TGTGCCAGCAGACCTTCGGGGGACACTGAAGCTTTCTTT.

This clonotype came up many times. Here the CDR3 reads CSAGGTHSSKRTYEQYF. As DNA, the CDR3 is TGCAGTGCTGGAGGGACGCACAGCTCAAAGAGGACCTACGAGCAGTACTTC. The V call is TRBV20-1, the J call TRBJ2-7, with D maybe TRBD2 (6 bases). The V end was cut by 5 bases, the J end by 2 bases, with 25 bases between. The CDR3 extends over 17 amino acids. Germline V gene lookup returns CDR1 DFQATT and CDR2 SNEGSKA (reference sequence).

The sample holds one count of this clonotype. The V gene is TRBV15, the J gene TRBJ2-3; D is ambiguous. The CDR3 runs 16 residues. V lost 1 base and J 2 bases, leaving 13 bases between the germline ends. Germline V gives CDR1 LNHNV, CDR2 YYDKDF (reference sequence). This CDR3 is CATSRGRTEYTDTQYF. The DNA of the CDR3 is TGTGCCACCAGCAGAGGACGAACCGAATACACAGATACGCAGTATTTT.

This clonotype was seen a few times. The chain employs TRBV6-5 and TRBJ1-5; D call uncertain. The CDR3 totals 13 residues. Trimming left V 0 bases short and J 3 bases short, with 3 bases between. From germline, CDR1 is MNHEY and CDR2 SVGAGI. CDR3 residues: CASSYSINQPQHF. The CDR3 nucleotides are TGTGCCAGCAGTTACTCGATCAATCAGCCCCAGCATTTT.

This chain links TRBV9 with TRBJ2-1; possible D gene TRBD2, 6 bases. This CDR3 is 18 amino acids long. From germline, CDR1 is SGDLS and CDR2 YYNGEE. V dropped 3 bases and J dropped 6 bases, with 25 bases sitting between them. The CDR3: CASSETTEGRLLFNEQFF. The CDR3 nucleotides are TGTGCCAGCAGCGAGACGACGGAGGGCCGCCTTCTTTTCAATGAGCAGTTCTTC.

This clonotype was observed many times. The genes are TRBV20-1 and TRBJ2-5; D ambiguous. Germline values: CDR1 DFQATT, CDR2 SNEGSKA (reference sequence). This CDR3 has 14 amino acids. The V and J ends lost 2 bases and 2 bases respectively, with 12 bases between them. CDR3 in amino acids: CSARQANSQETQYF. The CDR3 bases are TGCAGTGCTAGACAGGCCAACTCACAAGAGACCCAGTACTTC.

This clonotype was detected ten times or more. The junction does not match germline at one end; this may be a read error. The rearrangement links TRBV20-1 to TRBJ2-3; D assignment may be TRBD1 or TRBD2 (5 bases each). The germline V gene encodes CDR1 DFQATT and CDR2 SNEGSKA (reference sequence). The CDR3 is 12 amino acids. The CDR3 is CSARGVQGGPFF. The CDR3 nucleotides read TGCAGTGCTAGGGGGGTGCAGGGTGGGCCATTTTTT.

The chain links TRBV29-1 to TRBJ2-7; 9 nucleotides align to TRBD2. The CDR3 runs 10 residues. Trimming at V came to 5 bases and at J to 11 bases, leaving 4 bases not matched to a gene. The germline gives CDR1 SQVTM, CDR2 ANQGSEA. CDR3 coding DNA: TGCAGCGTTTCTAGCGGGGTGGAGTACTTC. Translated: CSVSSGVEYF.

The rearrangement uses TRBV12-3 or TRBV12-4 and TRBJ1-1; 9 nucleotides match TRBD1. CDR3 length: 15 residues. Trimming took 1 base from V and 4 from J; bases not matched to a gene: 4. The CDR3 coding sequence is TGTGCCAGCAGTTTAGGGACAGGGGTCCCCACTGAAGCTTTCTTT. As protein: CASSLGTGVPTEAFF.

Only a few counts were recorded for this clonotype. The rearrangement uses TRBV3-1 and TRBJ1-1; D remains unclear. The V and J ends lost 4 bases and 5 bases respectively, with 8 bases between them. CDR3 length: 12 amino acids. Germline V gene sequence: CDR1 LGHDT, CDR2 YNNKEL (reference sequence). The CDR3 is CASSPGRTEAFF. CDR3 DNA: TGTGCCAGCAGCCCGGGTCGGACTGAAGCTTTCTTT.

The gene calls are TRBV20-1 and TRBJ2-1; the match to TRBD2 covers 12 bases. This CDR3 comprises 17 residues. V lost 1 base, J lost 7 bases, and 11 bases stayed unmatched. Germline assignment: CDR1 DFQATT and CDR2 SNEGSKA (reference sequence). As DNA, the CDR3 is TGCAGTGCTAGAGGTGGGCTAGCGGGGGGGGCAGGAAATGAGCAGTTCTTC. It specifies CSARGGLAGGAGNEQFF.

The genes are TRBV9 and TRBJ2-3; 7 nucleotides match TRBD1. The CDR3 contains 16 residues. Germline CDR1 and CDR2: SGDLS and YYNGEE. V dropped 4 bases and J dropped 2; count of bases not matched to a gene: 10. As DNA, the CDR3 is TGTGCCAGCAGCTCCCATCCGGGACAGAACACAGATACGCAGTATTTT. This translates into CASSSHPGQNTDTQYF.

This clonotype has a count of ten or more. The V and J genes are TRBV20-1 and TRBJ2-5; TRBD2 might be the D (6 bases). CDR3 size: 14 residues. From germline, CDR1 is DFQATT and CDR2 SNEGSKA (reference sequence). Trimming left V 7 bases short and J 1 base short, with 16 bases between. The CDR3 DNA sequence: TGCAGTGGAGAGCCGCTGGGGGGCCAAGAGACCCAGTACTTC. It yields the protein CSGEPLGGQETQYF.

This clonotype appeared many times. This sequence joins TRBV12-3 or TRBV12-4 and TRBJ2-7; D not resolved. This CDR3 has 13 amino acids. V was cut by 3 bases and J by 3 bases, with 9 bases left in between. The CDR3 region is CASSLGGLYEQYF. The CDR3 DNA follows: TGTGCCAGCAGTTTGGGCGGCCTCTACGAGCAGTACTTC.

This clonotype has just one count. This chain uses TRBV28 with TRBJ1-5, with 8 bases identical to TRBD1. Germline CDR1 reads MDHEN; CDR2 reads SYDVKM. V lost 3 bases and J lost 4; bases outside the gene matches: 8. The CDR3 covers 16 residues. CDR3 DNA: TGTGCCAGCAGTTTTGGACAGGGTGCTAGGAATCAGCCCCAGCATTTT. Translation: CASSFGQGARNQPQHF.

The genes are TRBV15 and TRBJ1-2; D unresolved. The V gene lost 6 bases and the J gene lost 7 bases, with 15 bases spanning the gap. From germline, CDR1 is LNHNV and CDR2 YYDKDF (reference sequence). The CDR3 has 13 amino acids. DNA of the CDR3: TGTGCCACCAGAGTTAATCCCTCAAGTGGCTACACCTTC. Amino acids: CATRVNPSSGYTF.

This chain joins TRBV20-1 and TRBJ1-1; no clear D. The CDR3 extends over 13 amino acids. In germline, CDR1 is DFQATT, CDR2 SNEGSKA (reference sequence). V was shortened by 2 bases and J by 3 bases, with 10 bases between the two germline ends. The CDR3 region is CSARSGRDTEAFF. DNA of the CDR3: TGCAGTGCTAGATCCGGTAGGGACACTGAAGCTTTCTTT.

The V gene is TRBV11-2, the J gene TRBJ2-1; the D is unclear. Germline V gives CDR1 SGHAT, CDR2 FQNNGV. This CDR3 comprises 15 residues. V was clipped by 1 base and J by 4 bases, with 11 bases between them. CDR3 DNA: TGTGCCAGCAGCTTAGGGCTCCCAGTATACAATGAGCAGTTCTTC. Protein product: CASSLGLPVYNEQFF.

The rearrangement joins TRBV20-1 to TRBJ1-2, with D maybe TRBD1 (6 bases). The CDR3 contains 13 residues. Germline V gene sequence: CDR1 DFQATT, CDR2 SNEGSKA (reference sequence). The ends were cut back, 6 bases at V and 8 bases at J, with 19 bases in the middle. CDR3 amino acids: CSAQQNDRTGYTF. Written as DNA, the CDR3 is TGCAGTGCCCAACAAAACGACAGGACCGGCTACACCTTC.

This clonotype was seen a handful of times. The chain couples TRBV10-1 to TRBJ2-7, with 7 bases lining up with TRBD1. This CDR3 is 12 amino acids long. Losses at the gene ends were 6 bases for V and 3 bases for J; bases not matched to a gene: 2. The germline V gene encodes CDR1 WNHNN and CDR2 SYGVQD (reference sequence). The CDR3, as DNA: TGCGCCAGCAGGGACAGGTACTACGAGCAGTACTTC. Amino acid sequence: CASRDRYYEQYF.

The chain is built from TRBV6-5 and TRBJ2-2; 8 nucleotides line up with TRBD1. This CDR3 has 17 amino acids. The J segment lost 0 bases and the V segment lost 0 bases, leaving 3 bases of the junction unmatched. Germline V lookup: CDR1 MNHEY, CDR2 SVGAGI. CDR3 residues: CASSYSGTGSNTGELFF. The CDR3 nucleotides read TGTGCCAGCAGTTACTCCGGGACAGGATCGAACACCGGGGAGCTGTTTTTT.